This T cell receptor beta chain was identified during a study of T cell changes during pregnancy in multiple sclerosis (dated by TCRdb to between 2018 and 2020). Background for the entire study: The study examined how the T cell repertoire changed over the course of pregnancy in women with multiple sclerosis.

A remark on this clone: Its antigen is currently not known. Per-base qualities were not stored, and no clone one base away is much larger.

At the junction V is shortened by 3 bases and J by 2 bases, with 3 bases in between. The germline V gene supplies CDR1 KGHSH and CDR2 LQKENI. The CDR3 has 12 amino acids, counting the end cysteine and phenylalanine. Only the CDR3 DNA is retained, 36 bases long and in frame from the first base. Library creation used the immunoSEQ multiplex PCR assay. TCRdb re-hosts the immuneACCESS table, in-frame sequences only. Its copies lack some clones; in the studies checked, an unresolved V gene accounts for under half of them, and the cause for the rest is not known. In all, the sample holds 35,000 to 40,000 clones, and around 90% of those were seen once. Of the sample, less than 0.9% falls within the top ten clones.

This TCR derives from a female donor with multiple sclerosis, enrolled in a pregnancy study. The specimen comprised CD4+ T cells from peripheral blood mononuclear cells, sampled in the third trimester of pregnancy. The chain is assembled from TRBV18 and TRBJ2-3; there is no confident call for the D gene. The CDR3 region reads CASSPYTDTQYF. In nucleotides, the sequence is TGTGCCAGCTCACCTTACACAGATACGCAGTATTTT.